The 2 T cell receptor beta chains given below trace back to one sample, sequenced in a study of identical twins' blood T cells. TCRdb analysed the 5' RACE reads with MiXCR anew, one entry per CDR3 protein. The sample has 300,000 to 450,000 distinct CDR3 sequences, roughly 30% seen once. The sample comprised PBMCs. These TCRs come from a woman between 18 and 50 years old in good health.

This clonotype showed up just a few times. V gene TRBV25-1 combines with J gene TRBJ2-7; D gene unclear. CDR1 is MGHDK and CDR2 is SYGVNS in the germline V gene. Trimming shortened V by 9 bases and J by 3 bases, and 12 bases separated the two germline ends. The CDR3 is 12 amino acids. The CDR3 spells CASGSLGYEQYF. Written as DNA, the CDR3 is TGTGCCAGTGGGTCTCTAGGCTACGAGCAGTACTTC.

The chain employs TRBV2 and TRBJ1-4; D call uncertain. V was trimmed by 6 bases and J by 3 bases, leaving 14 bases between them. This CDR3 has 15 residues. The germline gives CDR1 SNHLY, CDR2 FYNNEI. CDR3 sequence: CASRAAREANEKLFF. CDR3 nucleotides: TGTGCCAGCAGGGCCGCGAGGGAGGCTAATGAAAAACTGTTTTTT.